This T cell receptor (beta chain) was identified during a study of early T cells in non-severe SARS-CoV-2 infection. Whole-study context: Chains stayed unpaired after sequencing of bulk RNA from unsorted whole blood.

In this sample, this clonotype turned up many times. cDNA molecules, individually, were tagged with unique molecular identifiers. Each CDR3 protein gets one entry after TCRdb re-called the 5' RACE reads with MiXCR. Among approximately 30,000 distinct CDR3 sequences listed, about 4.6% were seen once. This CDR3 has 12 amino acids. V lost 5 bases to trimming and J lost 9 bases, with 10 bases between them. Sequencing was done on a sample of whole blood. The TCR originated in an adult who was a healthcare worker with PCR-confirmed SARS-CoV-2 infection or an uninfected control (not recorded which). The chain recombines TRBV12-3 or TRBV12-4 with TRBJ1-4; TRBD1 might be the D (5 bases). CDR3 amino acids: CASSEQEKKLFF. As DNA, the CDR3 is TGTGCCAGCAGTGAACAGGAGAAAAAACTGTTTTTT.